The sequence of this T cell receptor beta chain was determined in a study of CD8 T cells in ankylosing spondylitis. Overall study findings and caveats: Fewer than ten highly homologous variants made up a TCR beta motif that seemed to typify ankylosing spondylitis blood.

CDR1 and CDR2 (germline): KGHDR, SFDVKD. The germline V and J ends were trimmed by 9 bases and 0 bases, with 17 bases remaining between them. The CDR3 sequence is 16 residues long. In its sample, this clonotype was seen many times. Its target is unknown. TCRdb reprocessed the 5' RACE reads with MiXCR, giving one entry per CDR3 protein. The sample gives 250,000 or so distinct CDR3 sequences, about 24% of which show up once; less than 0.75% is in the top ten. The rearrangement links TRBV24-1 to TRBJ2-1, with D tentatively TRBD1 or TRBD2 (5 bases each). This receptor was taken from a male donor with ankylosing spondylitis or in good health (not recorded which). The sample comprised blood, either unsorted or a sorted T cell fraction (not recorded which). CDR3 sequence: CATGGRVGTSYNEQFF. The CDR3 DNA follows: TGTGCCACCGGGGGTCGGGTGGGGACCTCCTACAATGAGCAGTTCTTC.